This TCR beta chain came from a study of CD8 T cells in ankylosing spondylitis. TCRdb ran MiXCR on the 5' RACE reads and lists one entry per CDR3 protein. The table lists hundreds of thousands of distinct CDR3 sequences, about 11% of them singletons. The V and J ends lost 4 bases and 4 bases respectively, with 13 bases between them. Germline V gives CDR1 SGHDN, CDR2 FVKESK. CDR3 length: 14 amino acids. In its sample, this clonotype was seen many times. Sequenced sample: blood, either unsorted or a sorted T cell fraction (not recorded which). This TCR derives from a male donor with ankylosing spondylitis or in good health (not recorded which). The chain joins TRBV14 to TRBJ1-2, with D tentatively TRBD1 (6 bases). CDR3 nucleotide sequence: TGTGCCAGCAGCCTGACAGGCCTCCCCTATGGCTACACCTTC. Its translation: CASSLTGLPYGYTF. The full variable domain, its missing parts supplied by reference TRBV14 and TRBJ1-2, is EAGVTQFPSHSVIEKGQTVTLRCDPISGHDNLYWYRRVMGKEIKFLLHFVKESKQDESGMPNNRFLAERTGGTYSTLKVQPAELEDSGVYFCASSLTGLPYGYTFGSGTRLTVV.